This T cell receptor (beta chain) stems from a study of T-cell reconstitution after alpha-beta-depleted transplantation in children listed by TCRdb under 2016. Regarding the complete study: The study quantitatively tracked T-cell immune reconstitution after TCRalphabeta/CD19-depleted allogeneic hematopoietic cell transplantation in children using TCR repertoire profiling.

To prepare the library, PCR was applied. The sequencer was an Illumina HiSeq 2500. TCR libraries were prepared with molecular barcoding, using unique molecular identifiers to normalize TCRbeta repertoire quantification. Using fastp trimming at Q25 and MiXCR clonotype assembly, TCRdb reanalyzed the public sequencing data and kept in-frame beta chains. Every entry covers one CDR3 protein and lists the most common genes and DNA from its rows. The sample data list some 200,000 distinct CDR3 sequences, and approximately 15% of these were observed just once. Of the sample, 13% is held by the ten largest clones. There are many counts of this clonotype. What antigen it recognizes has not been identified. No base-level quality is on record; no much larger clone is a single base apart. The CDR3 measures 14 amino acids from cysteine to phenylalanine. The entry retains the CDR3 DNA only, 42 bases that are in frame from base 1. Germline trimming: 5 bases from V, 7 bases from J; junction bases outside gene matches: 5.

The TCR was taken from a human donor who donated a stem cell graft to a child with acute lymphoblastic leukemia. The sequence joins TRBV12-3 or TRBV12-4 to TRBJ1-5, with 10 central nucleotides matching TRBD1. The sequencing used PBMCs from the stem cell graft donor, collected from the stem cell graft. CDR3 region: CASSPDRGSQPQHF. Here is the DNA: TGTGCCAGCAGTCCGGACAGGGGGAGCCAGCCCCAGCATTTT.